Included here is one T cell receptor (beta chain) sequence, with context. The target of this receptor is not known. No per-base quality is available; no much larger clone lies one base away. The immunoSEQ Assay, a bias-controlled multiplex PCR, was used to amplify TCRbeta CDR3 regions from genomic DNA. Per the source publication's procedure: Within the assay, amplification of reference gene primers was used to estimate how many nucleated cells each sample contained. Sequence reads were collapsed and filtered to measure the absolute abundance of every unique TCRbeta CDR3 rearrangement. For each sample, productive Simpson clonality was calculated by taking the square root of Simpson's diversity index across productive rearrangements. Sourced from immuneACCESS, this table was stored by TCRdb with only in-frame sequences that have V and J called. A share of the clones is absent; for the studies checked, an unresolved V gene accounts for under half, and the remainder has no known explanation. That table supplies the V and J calls and clone size; D and trimming were determined from the DNA. Within this sample are 130,000 or so clones, with approximately 83% of them counted one time only. The ten largest clones represent roughly 3% of the sample.

Based on the germline V gene, the CDR1 and CDR2 sequences are SGHTA and FQGNSA. From V the trimming removes 6 bases and from J it removes 1 base, while the gene matches leave 13 bases of the junction unaccounted for. The CDR3 runs 17 residues from the cysteine to the phenylalanine. Just the 51-base CDR3 DNA is kept, in frame starting at base 1. Each collaborating institution followed its own protocols to collect whole blood in K2EDTA tubes. Collaborator samples were shipped for TCRbeta analysis as frozen whole blood, isolated PBMCs, or DNA extracted from either sample type. The data derive from a study of blood T cell repertoires in COVID-19 (TCRdb year 2020). Notes on the research overall: Samples from collaborators originated in the United States, Italy and Spain and spanned both the acute and convalescent phases of COVID-19. The prospective study material was composed of cDNA or gDNA derived from T cells, B-cell-depleted T cells, or PBMCs. A de-identified subject ID, COVID-19 status, age in years and sex were almost always included in the sample metadata. Samples came from the ongoing ImmuneRACE study (first 160 participants) plus 1,254 subjects from 6 global collaborators. The dataset comprised deeply sampled blood TCRbeta repertoires from subjects exposed to, actively infected with, or recovered from COVID-19. Where available, HLA class I and class II types were taken from metadata supplied by the sample provider and were not determined by assay-based typing. A freely available public database, intended as a resource for researchers studying the immune response to SARS-CoV-2, is where the repertoires were released.

Overall results and qualifications from the work: Clinical and demographic metadata were provided uncurated, with the amount varying by source and participant.

The sequence derives from a woman older than 75 with acute or convalescent COVID-19. The chain couples TRBV7-2 to TRBJ2-5, with 8 middle bases fitting TRBD1. The material sequenced was peripheral blood. CDR3 protein: CASRPRRGTGFQETQYF. The base sequence is TGTGCCAGCAGACCACGCCGGGGGACAGGATTCCAAGAGACCCAGTACTTC.